A selection of T cell receptor beta chains follows, all from one sample in a study of CD8 T cells in Susac syndrome. TCRdb re-called the immunoSEQ multiplex PCR reads through MiXCR, storing one row per CDR3 protein. Of some 450,000 distinct CDR3 sequences listed, 85% to 90% were seen once; the top ten hold about 0.1%. The sequenced sample consisted of CD8+ T cells from PBMCs. Receptors were obtained from a human donor with multiple sclerosis. CDR3s include the opening cysteine and the closing phenylalanine or tryptophan. D genes are given only for firm matches. Rows may omit the clone size; those that give it use once, few, many or a size class.

V gene: TRBV5-4; clone size: NA; J gene: TRBJ2-7; D gene: NA; CDR3 DNA: TGTGCCAGCAGCTTGGTGTCTTTCGACGAGCAGTACTTC; CDR3 protein: CASSLVSFDEQYF
V gene: TRBV28; clone size: NA; J gene: TRBJ2-1; D gene: NA; CDR3 DNA: TGTGCCAGCAGTTCCTGGACTACCGCTTTGGACAATGAGCAGTTCTTC; CDR3 protein: CASSSWTTALDNEQFF
V gene: TRBV30; clone size: NA; J gene: TRBJ2-3; D gene: TRBD2; CDR3 DNA: TGTGCCTGGAGTTTAGCGGGAGGGATTGCAGATACGCAGTATTTT; CDR3 protein: CAWSLAGGIADTQYF
V gene: TRBV27; clone size: NA; J gene: TRBJ2-3; D gene: NA; CDR3 DNA: TGTGCCAGCAGCACCGCGCAGGAGAGGACAGATACGCAGTATTTT; CDR3 protein: CASSTAQERTDTQYF
V gene: TRBV9; clone size: NA; J gene: TRBJ1-3; D gene: TRBD1; CDR3 DNA: TGTGCCAGCAGCTCGAACAGGGGGACCTCTGGAAACACCATATATTTT; CDR3 protein: CASSSNRGTSGNTIYF
V gene: TRBV19; clone size: NA; J gene: TRBJ1-5; D gene: NA; CDR3 DNA: TGTGCCAGTAGTATTCAGGTCCCTAATCAGCCCCAGCATTTT; CDR3 protein: CASSIQVPNQPQHF
V gene: TRBV27; clone size: NA; J gene: TRBJ1-2; D gene: NA; CDR3 DNA: TGTGCCAGCAGTATAGGGACCGAAGGGGGTGGCTACACCTTC; CDR3 protein: CASSIGTEGGGYTF
V gene: TRBV6-1; clone size: NA; J gene: TRBJ2-1; D gene: NA; CDR3 DNA: TGTGCCAGCAGTTGGGAACTTTACAATGAGCAGTTCTTC; CDR3 protein: CASSWELYNEQFF
V gene: TRBV7-9; clone size: once; J gene: TRBJ2-5; D gene: NA; CDR3 DNA: TGTGCCAGCAGCCTAGGTCCAAAGACCCAGTACTTC; CDR3 protein: CASSLGPKTQYF
V gene: TRBV2; clone size: NA; J gene: TRBJ1-1; D gene: TRBD1; CDR3 DNA: TGTGCCAGCCGCTTGGGACAGGGGACCACTGAAGCTTTCTTT; CDR3 protein: CASRLGQGTTEAFF
V gene: TRBV27; clone size: NA; J gene: TRBJ1-1; D gene: TRBD1; CDR3 DNA: TGTGCCAGCAGTTTCTCGGCGACAGGGATGCTTAACACTGAAGCTTTCTTT; CDR3 protein: CASSFSATGMLNTEAFF
V gene: TRBV25-1; clone size: NA; J gene: TRBJ2-7; D gene: TRBD2; CDR3 DNA: TGTGCCAGCAGTCCTCTGGGGGTAGCGGGAGGAGGCTACGAGCAGTACTTC; CDR3 protein: CASSPLGVAGGGYEQYF
V gene: TRBV27; clone size: NA; J gene: TRBJ1-6; D gene: NA; CDR3 DNA: TGTGCCAGCAGTTTGGGGGGGGGTTCACCCCTCCACTTT; CDR3 protein: CASSLGGGSPLHF
V gene: TRBV6-5; clone size: NA; J gene: TRBJ1-1; D gene: TRBD1; CDR3 DNA: TGTGCCAGCAGTTACTCGACCTACCGGACAGGGAGGAACACTGAAGCTTTCTTT; CDR3 protein: CASSYSTYRTGRNTEAFF
V gene: TRBV27; clone size: few; J gene: TRBJ1-1; D gene: NA; CDR3 DNA: TGTGCCAGCAGTTTATGGGGCCTGAACACTGAAGCTTTCTTT; CDR3 protein: CASSLWGLNTEAFF
V gene: TRBV5-4; clone size: NA; J gene: TRBJ2-2; D gene: TRBD2; CDR3 DNA: TGTGCCAGCAGCTACAAGACTAGCGGGGGACCCACCGGGGAGCTGTTTTTT; CDR3 protein: CASSYKTSGGPTGELFF
V gene: TRBV20-1; clone size: NA; J gene: TRBJ2-3; D gene: TRBD2; CDR3 DNA: TGCAGTGCTAGAGAGGTAGCGGGGGTCCTTGATGCGCAGTATTTT; CDR3 protein: CSAREVAGVLDAQYF
V gene: TRBV12-3/TRBV12-4; clone size: NA; J gene: TRBJ1-2; D gene: NA; CDR3 DNA: TGTGCCAGCAGTATGGACCCCGAGCACTTCCTCTATGGCTACACCTTC; CDR3 protein: CASSMDPEHFLYGYTF
V gene: TRBV20-1; clone size: NA; J gene: TRBJ2-2; D gene: TRBD1; CDR3 DNA: TGCAGTGCTAGGACGGGACAGGCGAGCACCGGGGAGCTGTTTTTT; CDR3 protein: CSARTGQASTGELFF
V gene: TRBV6-2/TRBV6-3; clone size: NA; J gene: TRBJ1-5; D gene: NA; CDR3 DNA: TGTGCCAGCAGCTCCACCTTTTATAGCAATCAGCCCCAGCATTTT; CDR3 protein: CASSSTFYSNQPQHF
V gene: TRBV11-2; clone size: NA; J gene: TRBJ2-7; D gene: NA; CDR3 DNA: TGTGCCAGCAGCTTAGGGCTGGGGTGGTACGAGCAGTACTTC; CDR3 protein: CASSLGLGWYEQYF
V gene: TRBV28; clone size: NA; J gene: TRBJ1-4; D gene: TRBD1; CDR3 DNA: TGTGCCAGCAAACCTCCGACAGGGCGCGGTGAAAAACTGTTTTTT; CDR3 protein: CASKPPTGRGEKLFF
V gene: TRBV19; clone size: NA; J gene: TRBJ2-7; D gene: TRBD1; CDR3 DNA: TGTGCCAGTAGTCCGGGACAGTTTGGGGACTACGAGCAGTACTTC; CDR3 protein: CASSPGQFGDYEQYF
V gene: TRBV30; clone size: NA; J gene: TRBJ1-6; D gene: TRBD1; CDR3 DNA: TGTGCCTGGAGTGTCCCGGGACAGGGAAATTCACCCCTCCACTTT; CDR3 protein: CAWSVPGQGNSPLHF
V gene: TRBV3-1; clone size: once; J gene: TRBJ2-7; D gene: TRBD1; CDR3 DNA: TGTGCCAGCAGTACAGGGGCCAAGGGCTACGAGCAGTACTTC; CDR3 protein: CASSTGAKGYEQYF
V gene: TRBV15; clone size: NA; J gene: TRBJ2-2; D gene: NA; CDR3 DNA: TGTGCCACCAGCGGAGATATCGTCACCGGGGAGCTGTTTTTT; CDR3 protein: CATSGDIVTGELFF
V gene: TRBV11-2; clone size: NA; J gene: TRBJ2-4; D gene: NA; CDR3 DNA: TGTGCCAGCAGCTTATCGGCAGGGATAGCCAAAAACATTCAGTACTTC; CDR3 protein: CASSLSAGIAKNIQYF
V gene: TRBV6-5; clone size: few; J gene: TRBJ1-2; D gene: NA; CDR3 DNA: TGTGCCAGCAGTTACTCCCCGCCAGCTAACTATGGCTACACCTTC; CDR3 protein: CASSYSPPANYGYTF
V gene: TRBV2; clone size: NA; J gene: TRBJ2-1; D gene: NA; CDR3 DNA: TGTGCCAGCAGTGAATCGGGATCCTACAATGAGCAGTTCTTC; CDR3 protein: CASSESGSYNEQFF
V gene: TRBV27; clone size: NA; J gene: TRBJ1-1; D gene: TRBD1; CDR3 DNA: TGTGCCAGCAGTTTACTACGTGACAGGGGAGCTGAAGCTTTCTTT; CDR3 protein: CASSLLRDRGAEAFF
V gene: TRBV12-3/TRBV12-4; clone size: NA; J gene: TRBJ1-1; D gene: NA; CDR3 DNA: TGTGCCAGCAGTATAATATTTGGGAACACTGAAGCTTTCTTT; CDR3 protein: CASSIIFGNTEAFF
V gene: TRBV18; clone size: NA; J gene: TRBJ2-7; D gene: NA; CDR3 DNA: TGTGCCAGCTCACCAGGACAGTACCCCTACGAGCAGTACTTC; CDR3 protein: CASSPGQYPYEQYF
V gene: TRBV5-1; clone size: NA; J gene: TRBJ2-5; D gene: TRBD1; CDR3 DNA: TGCGCCAGCAGCTTGGCCAGGGGGCTCGGGGAGACCCAGTACTTC; CDR3 protein: CASSLARGLGETQYF
V gene: TRBV19; clone size: NA; J gene: TRBJ1-4; D gene: NA; CDR3 DNA: TGTGCCAGTATCAACAGCCCTTGGGATGAAAAACTGTTTTTT; CDR3 protein: CASINSPWDEKLFF
V gene: TRBV27; clone size: NA; J gene: TRBJ2-1; D gene: NA; CDR3 DNA: TGTGCCAGCAGCCTCGAACGGGAGAGTCTCGTTGAGCAGTTCTTC; CDR3 protein: CASSLERESLVEQFF
V gene: TRBV5-6; clone size: NA; J gene: TRBJ2-1; D gene: NA; CDR3 DNA: TGTGCCAGCAGCTCCCGAGTCGGGCTTTCCTACAATGAGCAGTTCTTC; CDR3 protein: CASSSRVGLSYNEQFF
V gene: TRBV7-9; clone size: NA; J gene: TRBJ1-4; D gene: NA; CDR3 DNA: TGTGCCAGCACCATCGAGGAGAAAAAACTGTTTTTT; CDR3 protein: CASTIEEKKLFF
V gene: TRBV6-2/TRBV6-3; clone size: NA; J gene: TRBJ2-1; D gene: TRBD2; CDR3 DNA: TGTGCCAGCAGTTATCCCGCGGGACTAGCGGGAGTATATGAGCAGTTCTTC; CDR3 protein: CASSYPAGLAGVYEQFF
V gene: TRBV6-4; clone size: few; J gene: TRBJ2-3; D gene: TRBD1; CDR3 DNA: TGTGCCAGCAGTTTCGACAGGGGAAGCACAGATACGCAGTATTTT; CDR3 protein: CASSFDRGSTDTQYF
V gene: TRBV10-3; clone size: NA; J gene: TRBJ1-1; D gene: NA; CDR3 DNA: TGTGCCATCAGTGAGTCGGAGGGGGGGTCTATGGGCACTGAAGCTTTCTTT; CDR3 protein: CAISESEGGSMGTEAFF
V gene: TRBV27; clone size: NA; J gene: TRBJ2-7; D gene: NA; CDR3 DNA: TGTGCCAGCAGGCTCAGTCAGGTCCCCTACGAGCAGTACTTC; CDR3 protein: CASRLSQVPYEQYF
V gene: TRBV18; clone size: NA; J gene: TRBJ2-1; D gene: NA; CDR3 DNA: TGTGCCAGCTCACCGGACGGGCGGGACAATGAGCAGTTCTTC; CDR3 protein: CASSPDGRDNEQFF
V gene: TRBV7-6; clone size: few; J gene: TRBJ2-7; D gene: NA; CDR3 DNA: TGTGCCAGCAGCGGTGACGGAGCCTACGAGCAGTACTTC; CDR3 protein: CASSGDGAYEQYF
V gene: TRBV30; clone size: NA; J gene: TRBJ2-7; D gene: NA; CDR3 DNA: TGTGCCTGGGGAGACAGGAGCTCCTACGAGCAGTACTTC; CDR3 protein: CAWGDRSSYEQYF
V gene: TRBV6-1; clone size: NA; J gene: TRBJ1-5; D gene: TRBD1; CDR3 DNA: TGTGCCAGCAGACGGGACAGGGAAAGCAATCAGCCCCAGCATTTT; CDR3 protein: CASRRDRESNQPQHF
V gene: TRBV30; clone size: NA; J gene: TRBJ2-1; D gene: NA; CDR3 DNA: TGTGCCTGGGGGTTTGGGACAATGGGGACGTATGAGCAGTTCTTC; CDR3 protein: CAWGFGTMGTYEQFF
V gene: TRBV5-5; clone size: once; J gene: TRBJ2-7; D gene: TRBD1; CDR3 DNA: TGTGCCAGCAGCTGGGACAGGGCCGAGCAGTACTTC; CDR3 protein: CASSWDRAEQYF
V gene: TRBV20-1; clone size: NA; J gene: TRBJ2-5; D gene: NA; CDR3 DNA: TGCAGTGCTAGAGGGGGAGGGGGCTTCCAAGAGACCCAGTACTTC; CDR3 protein: CSARGGGGFQETQYF
V gene: TRBV28; clone size: once; J gene: TRBJ2-3; D gene: TRBD2; CDR3 DNA: TGTGCCAGCAGTTTACCAGCGGGAGGGCCTCAAGATACGCAGTATTTT; CDR3 protein: CASSLPAGGPQDTQYF
V gene: TRBV3-1; clone size: NA; J gene: TRBJ1-4; D gene: NA; CDR3 DNA: TGTGCCAGCAGCCGGTGGGAATGGGAAAAACTGTTTTTT; CDR3 protein: CASSRWEWEKLFF
V gene: TRBV6-5; clone size: NA; J gene: TRBJ1-1; D gene: NA; CDR3 DNA: TGTGCCAGCAGTTACGTCTGGCAGGGAAACACTGAAGCTTTCTTT; CDR3 protein: CASSYVWQGNTEAFF
V gene: TRBV2; clone size: NA; J gene: TRBJ2-6; D gene: NA; CDR3 DNA: TGTGCCAGCAGCGGACACCACAGCCCTGGGGCCAACGTCCTGACTTTC; CDR3 protein: CASSGHHSPGANVLTF